One and the same sample provided the 21 T cell receptor beta chains below, sequenced in a study of post-analysis software for immune sequencing data. General study points: About 5 TRBV segments were more frequent in patients than controls; TRBV5-6, TRBV5-1 and TRBV20-1 belonged to this group.

Antigen specificity for these receptors is unknown. The authors incorporated unique molecular identifiers into the TCR beta cDNA libraries. TCRdb fed the PCR reads into MiXCR, producing one record per CDR3 protein. The sample holds about 770,000 distinct CDR3 sequences, about half seen once. Sequencing was performed on blood. The receptors originated from a girl aged 5-17 years with multiple sclerosis.

This clonotype was seen a few times. V and J are TRBV9 and TRBJ2-7; 7 bases line up with TRBD2. CDR1 is SGDLS and CDR2 is YYNGEE in the germline V gene. The CDR3 has 13 residues. The ends lost 0 bases at V and 6 bases at J; junction bases unmatched: 3. In nucleotides, the CDR3 is TGTGCCAGCAGCGTAGTATCTAGCGGCGAGCAGTACTTC. Its protein is CASSVVSSGEQYF.

This clonotype was seen a handful of times. V gene TRBV15 combines with J gene TRBJ2-5; D is possibly TRBD1 (6 bases). Looked up from germline, CDR1 is LNHNV and CDR2 is YYDKDF (reference sequence). The CDR3 is 14 residues long. Trimming shortened V by 1 base and J by 2 bases, and 8 bases separated the two germline ends. The CDR3 loop reads CATSRGDIQETQYF. CDR3 DNA sequence: TGTGCCACCAGCAGAGGGGACATTCAAGAGACCCAGTACTTC.

This clonotype was seen more than once but under ten times. This chain links TRBV25-1 with TRBJ1-2; no clear D. The CDR3 has 16 residues. V dropped 0 bases and J dropped 4 bases, with 15 bases sitting between them. Germline loops: CDR1 MGHDK, CDR2 SYGVNS. The CDR3 DNA follows: TGTGCCAGCAGTGAATATTTCGATCCAACCTTCTATGGCTACACCTTC. It encodes CASSEYFDPTFYGYTF.

V is TRBV9 and J is TRBJ2-7, with unresolved D. The CDR3 loop spans 14 amino acids. The V gene lost 0 bases and the J gene lost 0 bases, with 7 bases spanning the gap. Germline V gene sequence: CDR1 SGDLS, CDR2 YYNGEE. CDR3 in DNA: TGTGCCAGCAGCGTAGAGAACCGCTCCTACGAGCAGTACTTC. The encoded protein is CASSVENRSYEQYF.

The rearrangement joins TRBV14 to TRBJ2-7; 9 nucleotides line up with TRBD1. Germline loops: CDR1 SGHDN, CDR2 FVKESK. Trimming cost V 4 bases and J 3 bases; bases outside gene matches: 10. The CDR3 loop spans 16 amino acids. The CDR3 DNA sequence: TGTGCCAGCAGCCCTCACAGGGGGCGGGCCAGCTACGAGCAGTACTTC. Protein product: CASSPHRGRASYEQYF.

CDR3 in amino acids: CASRLAGVSNEQFF. CDR3 nucleotides: TGTGCCTCGAGACTAGCGGGAGTCAGTAATGAGCAGTTCTTC. V is TRBV7-9 and J is TRBJ2-1, with 12 bases lining up with TRBD2. V lost 11 bases to trimming and J lost 7 bases; unmatched junction nucleotides: 9. Germline assignment: CDR1 SEHNR and CDR2 FQNEAQ (reference sequence). This CDR3 spans 14 amino acids.

The V gene is TRBV6-5, the J gene TRBJ1-2, with no clear D. Germline-derived CDR1 and CDR2 are MNHEY and SVGAGI. The CDR3 sequence is 14 residues long. Trimming took off 2 bases at V and 4 bases at J, with 11 bases between the two ends. The CDR3 DNA reads as TGTGCCAGCAGTTACGGCAGGCTTGGCTATGGCTACACCTTC. The encoded protein is CASSYGRLGYGYTF.

This chain connects TRBV5-1 to TRBJ2-1; D unresolved. The CDR3 runs 14 residues. The germline gives CDR1 SGHRS, CDR2 YFSETQ. Trimming pared 0 bases from V and 6 bases from J, leaving 10 bases between. The CDR3 DNA follows: TGCGCCAGCAGCTTGGATATGGGAACCAATGAGCAGTTCTTC. Translated: CASSLDMGTNEQFF.

The chain uses TRBV4-3 and TRBJ2-1; TRBD2 might be the D (6 bases). The V end was cut by 0 bases, the J end by 5 bases, with 14 bases between. This CDR3 is built from 16 residues. Germline CDR1 and CDR2: LGHNA and YSLEER. The CDR3 loop reads CASSQDRTMGHNEQFF. Here the CDR3 DNA reads TGCGCCAGCAGCCAAGATCGGACTATGGGACACAATGAGCAGTTCTTC.

The chain is built from TRBV9 and TRBJ2-1, with 11 bases identical to TRBD2. CDR3 length: 15 amino acids. Germline values: CDR1 SGDLS, CDR2 YYNGEE. Unmatched junction bases numbered 4, after V lost 4 bases and J lost 4 bases. The CDR3 loop is CASSNLAGGYNEQFF. The CDR3 DNA reads TGTGCCAGCAGCAATCTAGCGGGAGGATACAATGAGCAGTTCTTC.

The gene calls are TRBV7-8 and TRBJ2-5; 9 bases line up with TRBD1. With 5 bases clipped from V and 2 bases from J, the junction kept 6 bases outside the gene matches. The CDR3 runs to 15 residues. Germline-derived CDR1 and CDR2 are SGHVS and FQNEAQ. The CDR3 region is CASSTGQGRQETQYF. The CDR3 DNA sequence: TGTGCCAGCAGCACCGGACAGGGGCGACAAGAGACCCAGTACTTC. Using reference TRBV7-8 and TRBJ2-5 for the parts outside the CDR3, the full variable domain is GAGVSQSPRYKVAKRGQDVALRCDPISGHVSLFWYQQALGQGPEFLTYFQNEAQLDKSGLPSDRFFAERPEGSVSTLKIQRTQQEDSAVYLCASSTGQGRQETQYFGPGTRLLVL.

This sequence joins TRBV12-3 or TRBV12-4 and TRBJ1-4; 7 bases line up with TRBD1. CDR3 length: 16 amino acids. V was clipped by 5 bases and J by 3 bases; unmatched bases: 9. CDR3 in amino acids: CASSLNVGQANEKLFF. The CDR3 bases are TGTGCCAGCAGTCTAAACGTCGGACAGGCTAATGAAAAACTGTTTTTT.

The rearrangement uses TRBV5-1 and TRBJ2-1; D remains unclear. Trimming cost V 0 bases and J 2 bases, with 18 bases left between them. CDR1 and CDR2 (germline): SGHRS, YFSETQ. This CDR3 comprises 18 residues. The DNA for the CDR3 is TGCGCCAGCAGCTTGGCGTCCGTTGGCAAGGGCCCCTACAATGAGCAGTTCTTC. It yields the protein CASSLASVGKGPYNEQFF. The variable domain in full, completed from reference TRBV5-1 and TRBJ2-1, reads KAGVTQTPRYLIKTRGQQVTLSCSPISGHRSVSWYQQTPGQGLQFLFEYFSETQRNKGNFPGRFSGRQFSNSRSEMNVSTLELGDSALYLCASSLASVGKGPYNEQFFGPGTRLTVL.

This clonotype showed up just a few times. The chain has TRBV28 and TRBJ1-5; D is uncertain. CDR3 length equals 14 residues. Trimming removed 2 bases from V and 6 bases from J, with 11 bases in between. The germline V gene encodes CDR1 MDHEN and CDR2 SYDVKM. In nucleotides, the CDR3 is TGTGCCAGCAGTTTACCAGGAACGGGTCAGCCCCAGCATTTT. It specifies CASSLPGTGQPQHF.

The J gene is TRBJ2-1, the V gene TRBV28, with TRBD1 as a possible D gene (6 bases). V gave up 4 bases and J gave up 7 bases, with 14 bases separating them. Per the germline V gene, CDR1 is MDHEN and CDR2 is SYDVKM. This CDR3 spans 14 amino acids. The CDR3 bases are TGTGCCAGCAGTTACAGGGTCGGGGAAAATGAGCAGTTCTTC. Translation gives CASSYRVGENEQFF.

This clonotype turned up a few times. CDR3 coding DNA: TGCGCCAGCAGATACAACACTGAAGCTTTCTTT. Protein: CASRYNTEAFF. The chain joins TRBV5-1 to TRBJ1-1; D not resolved. Germline V CDR1 and CDR2: SGHRS, YFSETQ. The CDR3 is made up of 11 amino acids. The V end was cut by 5 bases, the J end by 2 bases, with 4 bases between.

The gene calls are TRBV20-1 and TRBJ2-5, with TRBD2 as a possible D gene (5 bases). Gene TRBJ2-7 matches the end of the DNA better, so the J call may be wrong. CDR3 length: 12 residues. Germline CDR1 is DFQATT and CDR2 is SNEGSKA (reference sequence). CDR3 residues: CSATPRGYEQYF. Written as DNA, the CDR3 is TGCAGTGCTACACCCCGGGGCTACGAGCAGTACTTC.

This clonotype has only a few counts. V and J are TRBV7-3 and TRBJ2-1, with 9 bases aligning to TRBD2. With 4 bases clipped from V and 7 bases from J, the junction kept 8 bases outside the gene matches. Germline V gene data show CDR1 as SGHTA and CDR2 as FQGTGA. CDR3 size: 15 residues. The CDR3 region is CASSSSGVQDNEQFF. CDR3 DNA: TGTGCCAGCAGCTCTAGCGGGGTACAAGATAATGAGCAGTTCTTC. Based on the CDR3 plus reference TRBV7-3 and TRBJ2-1, the full variable domain is GAGVSQTPSNKVTEKGKYVELRCDPISGHTALYWYRQSLGQGPEFLIYFQGTGAADDSGLPNDRFFAVRPEGSVSTLKIQRTERGDSAVYLCASSSSGVQDNEQFFGPGTRLTVL.

This clonotype has just a few counts. The chain employs TRBV12-3 or TRBV12-4 and TRBJ2-3; D is perhaps TRBD2 (6 bases). The CDR3 loop spans 17 amino acids. Trimming took 5 bases from V and 3 from J, leaving 21 bases between them. CDR3 in amino acids: CASSPMTGVWGTDTQYF. The DNA of the CDR3 is TGTGCCAGCAGTCCGATGACGGGAGTATGGGGAACAGATACGCAGTATTTT.

The J gene is TRBJ2-1, the V gene TRBV24-1; the D gene is possibly TRBD2 (6 bases). From germline, CDR1 is KGHDR and CDR2 SFDVKD. The V gene lost 5 bases and the J gene lost 6 bases, with 10 bases spanning the gap. The length of the CDR3 is 13 residues. The CDR3 sequence: CATSGGGTNEQFF. For the CDR3, the DNA is TGTGCCACCAGTGGGGGAGGCACCAATGAGCAGTTCTTC.

Regarding this clonotype: Because the CDR3's place on the DNA is in doubt, the DNA is left out and the CDR3 is given as listed by TCRdb. This sequence joins TRBV12-3 or TRBV12-4 and TRBJ2-3; TRBD1, the table's D call, was not compared with the DNA. The CDR3 contains 16 residues when both ends are counted. The CDR3: CASSFWRGDRADTQYF.